These 32 T cell receptor beta chains were all obtained from the same sample, sequenced in a study of regulatory T cells in long-lasting Graves disease. Assembly of TCR beta libraries relied on iRepertoire HTBI primers together with Arm-PCR of CDR3 regions. MiXCR was run by TCRdb on the multiplex PCR reads, yielding one entry per CDR3 protein. This sample yields about 430,000 distinct CDR3 sequences, of which 21% are seen a single time; 14% belongs to the top ten. The sample's time point: persistent/refractory GD, antithyroid drugs over 5 years with positive TRAb. The TCR library was made from RNA extracted from PBMCs. Source: peripheral blood mononuclear cells (PBMCs), taken when the disease was refractory, from a patient treated with antithyroid drugs. The receptors stem from a female donor with Graves disease.

This clonotype was counted a few times. The rearrangement joins TRBV5-1 to TRBJ2-5; TRBD1 or TRBD2 may be the D gene (7 bases each). Germline assignment: CDR1 SGHRS and CDR2 YFSETQ. CDR3 size: 14 residues. V was clipped by 3 bases and J by 5 bases, with 14 bases between them. The CDR3 DNA reads TGCGCCAGCAGCTCTCACAGGGGAGGGGAGACCCAGTACTTC. Translated, it gives CASSSHRGGETQYF.

The J gene is TRBJ2-7, the V gene TRBV5-1, with unresolved D. The CDR3 consists of 15 residues. V lost 0 bases, J lost 1 base, and 11 bases lay in between. Germline loops: CDR1 SGHRS, CDR2 YFSETQ. The CDR3 protein is CASSLGGRRSYEQYF. CDR3 bases: TGCGCCAGCAGCTTGGGCGGACGCAGATCCTACGAGCAGTACTTC.

The chain has TRBV4-1 and TRBJ2-7, with 7 bases matching TRBD1. The length of the CDR3 is 15 residues. Per germline, CDR1 MGHRA and CDR2 YSYEKL. Trimming removed 0 bases from V and 0 bases from J; junction bases left unmatched: 2. The CDR3 loop reads CASSQDGDSSYEQYF. The CDR3 DNA reads as TGCGCCAGCAGCCAAGATGGGGACAGCTCCTACGAGCAGTACTTC.

This chain joins TRBV19 and TRBJ1-5; D possibly corresponds to TRBD1 (5 bases). The CDR3 length is 16 residues. Germline V gene data show CDR1 as LNHDA and CDR2 as SQIVND (reference sequence). The germline V and J ends were trimmed by 4 bases and 5 bases, with 18 bases remaining between them. The CDR3 loop is CASSRGDWVPDQPQHF. The CDR3 DNA reads as TGTGCCAGTAGTAGGGGCGACTGGGTACCAGATCAGCCCCAGCATTTT.

This chain connects TRBV4-1 to TRBJ2-1, with 11 bases aligning to TRBD1. V was clipped by 4 bases and J by 10 bases; unmatched bases: 3. Germline V lookup: CDR1 MGHRA, CDR2 YSYEKL. The CDR3 sequence is 13 residues long. The DNA for the CDR3 is TGCGCCAGCAGCCTAGGGACAGGGGGGGAGCAGTTCTTC. It translates to CASSLGTGGEQFF.

As concerns this clonotype: This may come from a read error, since a much larger clone is one base off. The CDR3 spells CSAASPASGTGTQYF. The CDR3 region has the DNA TGCAGTGCCGCCTCACCCGCTAGCGGTACAGGGACCCAGTACTTC. The chain combines TRBV20-1 with TRBJ2-5; 7 nucleotides line up with TRBD2. J gave up 7 bases and V 6 bases, and 17 bases lay outside the gene matches. Germline CDR1 DFQATT, CDR2 SNEGSKA (reference sequence). The CDR3 runs to 15 residues.

There are a few counts of this clonotype. The genes are TRBV27 and TRBJ2-2; D remains unclear. Germline-derived CDR1 and CDR2 are MNHEY and SMNVEV (reference sequence). This CDR3 region has 14 residues. V was trimmed by 8 bases and J by 4 bases, leaving 14 bases between them. The CDR3 coding sequence is TGTGCCAGCTGGCCCGTGGGCGGCACCGGGGAGCTGTTTTTT. This encodes CASWPVGGTGELFF.

The chain recombines TRBV10-3 with TRBJ2-3; 8 bases fit TRBD1. Germline trimming cut 3 bases from V and 0 bases from J; bases unmatched to any gene: 11. Germline-derived CDR1 and CDR2 are ENHRY and SYGVKD. The CDR3 loop spans 18 amino acids. The DNA of the CDR3 is TGTGCCATCAGTGATTTTGGGACAGGCCCCCCTAGCACAGATACGCAGTATTTT. Protein: CAISDFGTGPPSTDTQYF.

This chain connects TRBV30 to TRBJ1-5; D is uncertain. The CDR3 is made up of 13 amino acids. In germline, CDR1 is GTSNPN, CDR2 SVGIG (reference sequence). The V end lost 0 bases, the J end lost 9 bases, and 12 bases lay between the germline ends. CDR3 coding DNA: TGTGCCTGGAGTGTGGACGAAGCGGGGCCCCAGCATTTT. It encodes CAWSVDEAGPQHF.

This clonotype was detected only a few times. The chain is built from TRBV30 and TRBJ2-7; 10 bases fit TRBD2. Germline values: CDR1 GTSNPN, CDR2 SVGIG (reference sequence). The CDR3 has 14 amino acids. V was clipped by 7 bases and J by 1 base; unmatched bases: 7. CDR3 in DNA: TGTGCCTCCCGACGGACTAGCGGTTCCTACGAGCAGTACTTC. Translating gives CASRRTSGSYEQYF.

This sequence joins TRBV20-1 and TRBJ2-1; D uncertain. CDR3 length equals 12 residues. Trimming took 6 bases from V and 6 from J, leaving 12 bases between them. Germline assignment: CDR1 DFQATT and CDR2 SNEGSKA (reference sequence). The DNA of the CDR3 is TGCAGTGCCACGGAGCCAGCCAATGAGCAGTTCTTC. Amino acids: CSATEPANEQFF.

The chain combines TRBV7-2 with TRBJ2-1, with TRBD2 matching over 8 bases. CDR3 length equals 15 residues. CDR1 is SGHTA and CDR2 is FQGNSA in the germline V gene. J lost 0 bases, V lost 5 bases, and 3 bases had no gene match. CDR3 nucleotide sequence: TGTGCCAGCAGCCCGGGACTAGGCTCCTACAATGAGCAGTTCTTC. Amino acids: CASSPGLGSYNEQFF. Full variable domain (outside the CDR3, taken from reference TRBV7-2 and TRBJ2-1): GAGVSQSPSNKVTEKGKDVELRCDPISGHTALYWYRQSLGQGLEFLIYFQGNSAPDKSGLPSDRFSAERTGGSVSTLTIQRTQQEDSAVYLCASSPGLGSYNEQFFGPGTRLTVL.

This clonotype was seen many times. This rearrangement joins TRBV12-3 or TRBV12-4 to TRBJ1-2; 7 bases fit TRBD1. This CDR3 spans 13 amino acids. J was trimmed by 4 bases and V by 6 bases; bases with no gene match: 5. DNA of the CDR3: TGTGCCAGCAGCTCGGGACAGCGCTATGGCTACACCTTC. Translated, it gives CASSSGQRYGYTF.

The V call is TRBV5-5, the J call TRBJ2-2; D is unclear. The CDR3 spans 11 residues. CDR1 and CDR2 from the germline V gene are SGHKS and YYEKEE (reference sequence). Trimming took off 5 bases at V and 7 bases at J, with 6 bases between the two ends. CDR3 loop: CASRLIGELFF. CDR3 coding DNA: TGTGCCAGCAGACTGATCGGGGAGCTGTTTTTT.

The V call is TRBV20-1, the J call TRBJ2-2; D call uncertain. V lost 6 bases and J 5 bases, leaving 13 bases between the germline ends. The CDR3 loop spans 13 amino acids. Germline CDR1 is DFQATT and CDR2 is SNEGSKA (reference sequence). The CDR3 DNA reads as TGCAGTGCCTCTGGCGAGATTACCGGGGAGCTGTTTTTT. Amino acids: CSASGEITGELFF.

In this sample, this clonotype turned up many times. V usage is TRBV27 and J usage is TRBJ1-1; TRBD1 matches 8 bases. Germline V gene sequence: CDR1 MNHEY, CDR2 SMNVEV (reference sequence). The trim removed 5 bases at V and 0 bases at J, leaving 5 bases unmatched. The CDR3 length is 15 residues. This chain's CDR3 is CASSRPGGVNTEAFF. The CDR3 coding sequence is TGTGCCAGCAGTCGACCAGGGGGCGTGAACACTGAAGCTTTCTTT.

V is TRBV7-8 and J is TRBJ2-5, with D perhaps matching TRBD1 or TRBD2 (6 bases each). This CDR3 spans 16 amino acids. The germline V gene has CDR1 SGHVS and CDR2 FQNEAQ. The V gene lost 1 base and the J gene lost 5 bases, with 17 bases spanning the gap. In DNA form, the CDR3 reads TGTGCCAGCAGCTTAGTAGGGGGAAGGGGGGAGGAGACCCAGTACTTC. Translated, it gives CASSLVGGRGEETQYF.

Many counts were recorded for this clonotype. V and J are TRBV2 and TRBJ1-6; 10 positions match TRBD1. The CDR3 extends over 15 amino acids. J gave up 8 bases and V 7 bases, and 8 bases lay outside the gene matches. Germline V gene data show CDR1 as SNHLY and CDR2 as FYNNEI. Written as DNA, the CDR3 is TGTGCCAGCAAGCCGGGACAGGGGAGGGATTCACCCCTCCACTTT. This gives the protein CASKPGQGRDSPLHF.

This clonotype was detected ten times or more. The rearrangement joins TRBV6-1 to TRBJ1-1, with D uncertain. V was cut by 6 bases and J by 1 base, with 9 bases left in between. Germline CDR1 MNHNS, CDR2 SASEGT. The CDR3 has 13 residues. The chain's CDR3 is CASSPKKNTEAFF. CDR3 nucleotide sequence: TGTGCCAGCAGCCCAAAGAAGAACACTGAAGCTTTCTTT.

CDR3 DNA: TGCAGCGCCGGGATGTCCGGGAACGGGGCCAACGTCCTGACTTTC. This sequence encodes CSAGMSGNGANVLTF. The chain links TRBV29-1 to TRBJ2-6; D possibly corresponds to TRBD2 (5 bases). CDR1 SQVTM and CDR2 ANQGSEA come from the germline V gene. This CDR3 spans 15 amino acids. Trimming removed 7 bases at V and 4 bases at J, with 17 bases between. The variable domain in full, completed from reference TRBV29-1 and TRBJ2-6, reads SAVISQKPSRDICQRGTSLTIQCQVDSQVTMMFWYRQQPGQSLTLIATANQGSEATYESGFVIDKFPISRPNLTFSTLTVSNMSPEDSSIYLCSAGMSGNGANVLTFGAGSRLTVL.

This clonotype was counted a single time. The chain links TRBV5-4 to TRBJ1-2; D is perhaps TRBD1 (5 bases). Germline CDR1 and CDR2: SGHNT and YYREEE (reference sequence). V was shortened by 0 bases and J by 8 bases, with 26 bases between the two germline ends. CDR3 size: 18 residues. Here the CDR3 DNA reads TGTGCCAGCAGCTTGGTTTTCGGAGCAAATCAGGGTGGGTACGGCTACACCTTC. It translates to CASSLVFGANQGGYGYTF.

This clonotype was seen many times. V and J are TRBV2 and TRBJ1-2; TRBD1 matches at 9 bases. Germline assignment: CDR1 SNHLY and CDR2 FYNNEI. Germline trimming cut 6 bases from V and 6 bases from J; bases unmatched to any gene: 8. CDR3 length: 14 amino acids. CDR3 region: CASRGDRVIDGYTF. The CDR3 DNA follows: TGTGCCAGCAGAGGGGACAGGGTCATCGATGGCTACACCTTC.

The chain uses TRBV4-1 and TRBJ1-6, with TRBD1 identical over 7 bases. The V segment lost 2 bases and the J segment 4 bases; nucleotides outside the gene matches: 2. The germline gives CDR1 MGHRA, CDR2 YSYEKL. The CDR3 length is 15 residues. For the CDR3, the DNA is TGCGCCAGCAGCCAATCGGGACAGTATAATTCACCCCTCCACTTT. As protein: CASSQSGQYNSPLHF.

This clonotype was observed at least ten times. CDR3 protein: CAWSPRAESAAFF. Here the CDR3 DNA reads TGTGCCTGGAGCCCACGGGCAGAATCGGCAGCTTTCTTT. The chain employs TRBV30 and TRBJ1-1, with D uncertain. Germline-derived CDR1 and CDR2 are GTSNPN and SVGIG (reference sequence). The V gene lost 3 bases and the J gene lost 10 bases, with 18 bases spanning the gap. This CDR3 is 13 amino acids long.

This clonotype was picked up one time. Lacking the conserved final phenylalanine or tryptophan, this CDR3 likely reflects a read error. The limits of the CDR3 on the DNA are not certain, so only TCRdb's listed CDR3 is given. The genes are TRBV12-3 or TRBV12-4 and TRBJ2-6; the DNA was not used to check the table's D call, TRBD1. The length of the CDR3 is 18 amino acids, counting both ends. CDR3 sequence reads: CASSPGTGGPSGANVLAS.

The gene calls are TRBV2 and TRBJ2-5; 15 bases fit TRBD2. This CDR3 is 17 amino acids long. The germline gives CDR1 SNHLY, CDR2 FYNNEI. V lost 5 bases, J lost 5 bases, and 9 bases stayed unmatched. CDR3 nucleotides: TGTGCCAGCAGTAGAACCGGACTAGCGGGAGGGCCCGAGACCCAGTACTTC. This encodes CASSRTGLAGGPETQYF.

The rearrangement joins TRBV15 to TRBJ1-2, with TRBD1 matching 10 bases. Germline CDR1 and CDR2: LNHNV and YYDKDF (reference sequence). V trimming: 1 base; J trimming: 8 bases; junction bases outside the gene matches: 10. The CDR3 runs to 16 residues. CDR3 amino acids: CATSRAPPGTGEGYTF. CDR3 bases: TGTGCCACCAGCAGAGCCCCACCCGGGACAGGGGAGGGCTACACCTTC.

The V call is TRBV20-1, the J call TRBJ1-5, with D uncertain. Trimming took 2 bases from V and 3 from J, leaving 8 bases between them. This CDR3 region has 13 residues. Per the germline V gene, CDR1 is DFQATT and CDR2 is SNEGSKA (reference sequence). For the CDR3, the DNA is TGCAGTGCTAGAACCGGACCCAATCAGCCCCAGCATTTT. Protein: CSARTGPNQPQHF.

This clonotype was counted between two and nine times. A read error may explain this, as a much larger clone is one base away. The V and J genes are TRBV28 and TRBJ2-4, with D perhaps matching TRBD1 (5 bases). CDR3 size: 14 residues. Looked up from germline, CDR1 is MDHEN and CDR2 is SYDVKM. CDR3 in amino acids: CAGSPQGIRNIQYF. The CDR3 DNA reads TGTGCCGGCAGTCCCCAGGGTATTCGGAACATTCAGTACTTC. Full variable domain (outside the CDR3, taken from reference TRBV28 and TRBJ2-4): DVKVTQSSRYLVKRTGEKVFLECVQDMDHENMFWYRQDPGLGLRLIYFSYDVKMKEKGDIPEGYSVSREKKERFSLILESASTNQTSMYLCAGSPQGIRNIQYFGAGTRLSVL.

This clonotype was seen a few times. The J gene is TRBJ2-7, the V gene TRBV4-1; D may match TRBD1 or TRBD2 (5 bases each). There are 12 residues in the CDR3. Per the germline V gene, CDR1 is MGHRA and CDR2 is YSYEKL. The ends were cut back, 1 base at V and 11 bases at J, with 12 bases in the middle. CDR3 in amino acids: CASSQAGTRKYF. CDR3 in DNA: TGCGCCAGCAGCCAAGCGGGGACGAGAAAGTACTTC.

This CDR3 reads CSARDRGVAGGSLGTQYF. The CDR3, as DNA: TGCAGTGCTAGAGATCGAGGGGTCGCGGGAGGGTCTCTGGGGACCCAGTACTTC. The chain has TRBV20-1 and TRBJ2-5; 9 nucleotides match TRBD2. There are 18 residues in the CDR3. Trimming removed 0 bases from V and 7 bases from J; junction bases left unmatched: 18. The germline V gene encodes CDR1 DFQATT and CDR2 SNEGSKA (reference sequence).

The rearrangement links TRBV12-3 or TRBV12-4 to TRBJ1-2; D is ambiguous. The CDR3 has 14 amino acids. Deletions cut 3 bases from V and 4 bases from J, with 12 bases between. CDR3 loop: CASSFEAGLYGYTF. In nucleotides, the CDR3 is TGTGCCAGCAGTTTCGAGGCGGGTCTCTATGGCTACACCTTC.